A selection of T cell receptor beta chains follows, all from one sample in a study of CD8 T cells in ankylosing spondylitis. MiXCR, run by TCRdb on the 5' RACE reads, gives a single entry per CDR3 protein. This sample has more than 300,000 distinct CDR3 sequences, with roughly 8% found just once. Sequenced input: blood, either unsorted or a sorted T cell fraction (not recorded which). The receptors here all came from a male donor with ankylosing spondylitis. Each CDR3 is given with its conserved first and last residue. The order of the fields is CDR3 protein, D gene, V gene, clone size. The D gene is left open where the match is weak. Rows give clone size only sometimes, using once, few, many, or a class for an expanded clone.

CASSLPSGGMEQYF	TRBD2	TRBV5-4	.
CAISAGTSGAYEQYF	TRBD2	TRBV10-3	few
CASIPGGFGKNIQYF	.	TRBV6-2/TRBV6-3	many
CASRPGLAVYNEQFF	TRBD2	TRBV6-1	.
CASSYEPTFKETQYF	.	TRBV6-5	few
CASSRRGQYEQYF	.	TRBV28	.
CASSPQISSGANVLTF	.	TRBV14	.
CASSLEVGARGYNEQFF	.	TRBV5-1	once
CASSGAGNTGELFF	.	TRBV5-6	few
CASSITLAGGEQYF	TRBD2	TRBV11-2	few
CASSLAGGGSRVEQFF	.	TRBV11-3	.
CASRRLAGGVDTQYF	TRBD2	TRBV28	.